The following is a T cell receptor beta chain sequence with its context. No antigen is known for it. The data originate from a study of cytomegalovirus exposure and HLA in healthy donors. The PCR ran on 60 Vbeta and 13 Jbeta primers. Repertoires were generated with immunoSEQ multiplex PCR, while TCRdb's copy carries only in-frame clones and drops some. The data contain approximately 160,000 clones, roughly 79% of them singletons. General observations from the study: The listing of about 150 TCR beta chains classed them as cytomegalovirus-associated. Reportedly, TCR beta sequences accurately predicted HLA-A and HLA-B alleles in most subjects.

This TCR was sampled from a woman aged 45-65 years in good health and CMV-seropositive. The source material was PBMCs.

In DNA, the CDR3 is TGTGCCAGCAGTTACCGAGGGACGGGAGGTGTGGGGGAGCAGTACTTC. This encodes CASSYRGTGGVGEQYF. The rearrangement joins TRBV6-6 to TRBJ2-7; 7 nucleotides align to TRBD2. V lost 2 bases to trimming and J lost 7 bases; unmatched junction nucleotides: 14. Germline CDR1 and CDR2: MNHNY and SVGAGI (reference sequence). This CDR3 has 16 residues.